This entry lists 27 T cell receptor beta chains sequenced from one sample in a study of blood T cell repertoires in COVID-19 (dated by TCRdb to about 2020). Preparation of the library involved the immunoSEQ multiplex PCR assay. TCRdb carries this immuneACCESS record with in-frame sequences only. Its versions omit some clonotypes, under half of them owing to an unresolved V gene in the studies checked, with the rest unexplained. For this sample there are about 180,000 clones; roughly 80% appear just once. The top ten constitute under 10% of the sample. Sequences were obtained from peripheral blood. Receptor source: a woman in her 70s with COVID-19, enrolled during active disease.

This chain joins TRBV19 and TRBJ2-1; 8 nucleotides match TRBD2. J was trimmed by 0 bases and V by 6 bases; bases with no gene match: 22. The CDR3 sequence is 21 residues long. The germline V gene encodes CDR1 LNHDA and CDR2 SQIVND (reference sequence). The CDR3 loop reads CASSFMPGLGRGFSSYNEQFF. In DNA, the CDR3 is TGTGCCAGTAGCTTCATGCCGGGACTAGGGAGGGGATTTAGCTCCTACAATGAGCAGTTCTTC.

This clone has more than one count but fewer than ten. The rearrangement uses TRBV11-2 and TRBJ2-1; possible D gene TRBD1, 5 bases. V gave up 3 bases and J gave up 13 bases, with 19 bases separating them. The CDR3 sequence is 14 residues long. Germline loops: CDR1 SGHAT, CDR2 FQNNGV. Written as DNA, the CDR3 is TGTGCCAGCAGCTTGGGGCTAGAGCCCCCCGGACAGTTCTTC. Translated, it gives CASSLGLEPPGQFF.

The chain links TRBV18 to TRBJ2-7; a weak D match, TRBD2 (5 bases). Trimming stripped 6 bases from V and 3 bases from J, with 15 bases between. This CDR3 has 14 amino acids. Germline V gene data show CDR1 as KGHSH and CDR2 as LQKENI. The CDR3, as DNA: TGTGCCAGCTCCGATCGAAACAGCGGCTACGAGCAGTACTTC. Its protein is CASSDRNSGYEQYF.

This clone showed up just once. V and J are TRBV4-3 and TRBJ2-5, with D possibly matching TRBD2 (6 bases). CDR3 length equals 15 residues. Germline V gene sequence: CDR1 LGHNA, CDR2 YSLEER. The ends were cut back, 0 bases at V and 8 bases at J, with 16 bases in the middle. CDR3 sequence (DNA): TGCGCCAGCAGCCAAGAGCCGGGGGTTGGTAGTACCCAGTACTTC. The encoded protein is CASSQEPGVGSTQYF.

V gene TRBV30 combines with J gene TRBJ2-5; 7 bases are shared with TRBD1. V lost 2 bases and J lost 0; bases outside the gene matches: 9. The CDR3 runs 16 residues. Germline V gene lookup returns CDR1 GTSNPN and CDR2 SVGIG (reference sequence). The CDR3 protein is CAWSTSRTGHQETQYF. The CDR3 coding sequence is TGTGCCTGGAGTACCTCCCGGACAGGTCACCAAGAGACCCAGTACTTC. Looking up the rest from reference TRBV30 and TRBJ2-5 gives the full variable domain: SQTIHQWPATLVQPVGSPLSLECTVEGTSNPNLYWYRQAAGRGLQLLFYSVGIGQISSEVPQNLSASRPQDRQFILSSKKLLLSDSGFYLCAWSTSRTGHQETQYFGPGTRLLVL.

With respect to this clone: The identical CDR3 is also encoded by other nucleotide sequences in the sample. CDR3 residues: CASSIGLASYNEQFF. The CDR3 DNA sequence: TGTGCCAGTAGTATCGGACTAGCGAGTTACAATGAGCAGTTCTTC. The chain is built from TRBV19 and TRBJ2-1; TRBD2 agrees at 9 bases. The CDR3 consists of 15 residues. Germline values: CDR1 LNHDA, CDR2 SQIVND (reference sequence). V dropped 3 bases and J dropped 4; count of bases not matched to a gene: 4.

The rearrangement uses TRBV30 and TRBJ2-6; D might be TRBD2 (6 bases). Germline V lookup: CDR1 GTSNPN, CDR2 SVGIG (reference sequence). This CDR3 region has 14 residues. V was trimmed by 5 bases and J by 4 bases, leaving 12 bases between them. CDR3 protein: CAWGGGNGANVLTF. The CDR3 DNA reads TGTGCCTGGGGCGGAGGGAACGGGGCCAACGTCCTGACTTTC. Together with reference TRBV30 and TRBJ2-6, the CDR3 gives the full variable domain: SQTIHQWPATLVQPVGSPLSLECTVEGTSNPNLYWYRQAAGRGLQLLFYSVGIGQISSEVPQNLSASRPQDRQFILSSKKLLLSDSGFYLCAWGGGNGANVLTFGAGSRLTVL.

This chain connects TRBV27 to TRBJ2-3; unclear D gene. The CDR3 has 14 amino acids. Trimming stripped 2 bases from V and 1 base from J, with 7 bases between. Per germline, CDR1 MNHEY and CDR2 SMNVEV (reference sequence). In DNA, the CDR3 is TGTGCCAGCAGTTTAGGGCAGGGCACAGATACGCAGTATTTT. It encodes CASSLGQGTDTQYF.

CDR3 amino acids: CASSTGLAGGVYEQYF. The CDR3 region has the DNA TGTGCCAGCAGTACTGGACTAGCGGGAGGGGTTTACGAGCAGTACTTC. The J gene is TRBJ2-7, the V gene TRBV2, with 15 positions matching TRBD2. J gave up 4 bases and V 5 bases, and 6 bases lay outside the gene matches. Germline loops: CDR1 SNHLY, CDR2 FYNNEI. The CDR3 runs 16 residues. Looking up the rest from reference TRBV2 and TRBJ2-7 gives the full variable domain: EPEVTQTPSHQVTQMGQEVILRCVPISNHLYFYWYRQILGQKVEFLVSFYNNEISEKSEIFDDQFSVERPDGSNFTLKIRSTKLEDSAMYFCASSTGLAGGVYEQYFGPGTRLTVT.

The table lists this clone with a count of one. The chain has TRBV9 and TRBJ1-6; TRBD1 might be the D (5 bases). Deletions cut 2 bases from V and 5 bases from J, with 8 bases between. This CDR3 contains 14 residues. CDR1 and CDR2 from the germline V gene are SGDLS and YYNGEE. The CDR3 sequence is CASSVGQNNSPLHF. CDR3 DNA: TGTGCCAGCAGCGTCGGACAAAATAATTCACCCCTCCACTTT.

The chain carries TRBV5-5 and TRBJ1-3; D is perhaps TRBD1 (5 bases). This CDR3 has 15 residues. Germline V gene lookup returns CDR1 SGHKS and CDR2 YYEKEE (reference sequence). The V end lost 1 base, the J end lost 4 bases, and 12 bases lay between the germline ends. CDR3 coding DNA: TGTGCCAGCAGCTTGTCGGGGGGATCAGGAAACACCATATATTTT. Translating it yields CASSLSGGSGNTIYF.

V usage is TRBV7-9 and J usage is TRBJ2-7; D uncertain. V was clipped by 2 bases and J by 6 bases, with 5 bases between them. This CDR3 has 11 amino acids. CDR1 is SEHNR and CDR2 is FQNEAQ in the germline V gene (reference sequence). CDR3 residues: CASSLTSEQYF. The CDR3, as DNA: TGTGCCAGCAGCTTAACGAGCGAGCAGTACTTC.

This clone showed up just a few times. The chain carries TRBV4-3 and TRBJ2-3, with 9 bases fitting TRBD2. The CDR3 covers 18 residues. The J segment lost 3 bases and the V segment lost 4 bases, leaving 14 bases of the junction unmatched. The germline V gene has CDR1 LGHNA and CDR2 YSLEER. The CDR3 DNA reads TGCGCCAGCAGCCCGGGGACTAGCTCACCAAGTAGGACAGATACGCAGTATTTT. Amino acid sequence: CASSPGTSSPSRTDTQYF.

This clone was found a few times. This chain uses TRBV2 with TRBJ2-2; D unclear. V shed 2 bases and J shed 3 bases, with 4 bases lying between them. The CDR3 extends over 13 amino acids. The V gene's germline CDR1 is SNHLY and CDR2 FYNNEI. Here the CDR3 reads CASSERYTGELFF. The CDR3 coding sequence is TGTGCCAGCAGTGAACGGTACACCGGGGAGCTGTTTTTT.

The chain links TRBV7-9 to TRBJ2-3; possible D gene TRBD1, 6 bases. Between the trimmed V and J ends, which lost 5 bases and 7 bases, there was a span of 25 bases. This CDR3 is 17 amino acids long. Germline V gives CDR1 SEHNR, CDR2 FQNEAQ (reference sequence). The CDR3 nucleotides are TGTGCCAGCAGCCCATTTGGGCAGGGGACGGGAAGGAATACGCAGTATTTT. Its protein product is CASSPFGQGTGRNTQYF.

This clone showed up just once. The CDR3 sequence is CASSASGGRLEQYF. The CDR3 coding sequence is TGTGCCAGCAGCGCTAGCGGAGGCCGCCTCGAGCAGTACTTC. The chain combines TRBV9 with TRBJ2-7; 7 bases map to TRBD2. The CDR3 contains 14 residues. Germline V lookup: CDR1 SGDLS, CDR2 YYNGEE. The trim removed 3 bases at V and 6 bases at J, leaving 9 bases unmatched.

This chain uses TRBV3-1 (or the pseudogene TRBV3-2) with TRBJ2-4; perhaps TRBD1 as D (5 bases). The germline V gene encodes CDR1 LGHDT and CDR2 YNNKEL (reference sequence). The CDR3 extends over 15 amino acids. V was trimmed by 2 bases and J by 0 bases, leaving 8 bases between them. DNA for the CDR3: TGTGCCAGCAGCCAAAGGACAATAGCCAAAAACATTCAGTACTTC. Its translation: CASSQRTIAKNIQYF.

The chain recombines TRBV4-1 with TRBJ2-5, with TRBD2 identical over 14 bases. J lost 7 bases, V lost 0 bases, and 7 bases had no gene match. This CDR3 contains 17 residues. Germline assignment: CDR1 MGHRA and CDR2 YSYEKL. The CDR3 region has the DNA TGCGCCAGCAGCCAAGAACCGGGACTAGCGGGAGTACCGACCCAGTACTTC. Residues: CASSQEPGLAGVPTQYF.

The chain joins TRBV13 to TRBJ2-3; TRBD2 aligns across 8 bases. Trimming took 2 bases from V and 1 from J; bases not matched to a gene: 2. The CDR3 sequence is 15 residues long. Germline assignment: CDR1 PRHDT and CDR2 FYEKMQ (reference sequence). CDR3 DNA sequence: TGTGCCAGCAGCTTAACGGGGGGGGGCACAGATACGCAGTATTTT. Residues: CASSLTGGGTDTQYF.

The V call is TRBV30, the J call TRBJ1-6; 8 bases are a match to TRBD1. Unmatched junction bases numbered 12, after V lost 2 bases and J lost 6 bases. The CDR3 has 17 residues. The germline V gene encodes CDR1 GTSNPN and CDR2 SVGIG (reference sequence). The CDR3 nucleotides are TGTGCCTGGAGTTCCGGTACAGGGGGTTACTTTAATTCACCCCTCCACTTT. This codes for CAWSSGTGGYFNSPLHF.

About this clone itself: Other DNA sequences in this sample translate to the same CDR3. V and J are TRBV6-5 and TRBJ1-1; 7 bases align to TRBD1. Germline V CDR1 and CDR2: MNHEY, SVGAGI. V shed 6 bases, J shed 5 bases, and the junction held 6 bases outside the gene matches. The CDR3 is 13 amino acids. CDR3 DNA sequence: TGTGCCAGCAGAAGACAGGGTCGAACTGAAGCTTTCTTT. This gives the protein CASRRQGRTEAFF.

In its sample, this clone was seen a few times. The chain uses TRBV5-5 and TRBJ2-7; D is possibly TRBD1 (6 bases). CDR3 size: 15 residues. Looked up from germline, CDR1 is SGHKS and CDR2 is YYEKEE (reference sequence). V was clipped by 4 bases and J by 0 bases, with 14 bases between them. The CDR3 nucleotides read TGTGCCAGCAGCGTAACCGGGACACGCTCCTACGAGCAGTACTTC. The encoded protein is CASSVTGTRSYEQYF.

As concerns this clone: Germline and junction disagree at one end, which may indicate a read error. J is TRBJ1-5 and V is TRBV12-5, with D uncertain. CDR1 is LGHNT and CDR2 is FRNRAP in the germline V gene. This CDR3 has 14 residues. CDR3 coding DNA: TGTGCTAATGGTTTGAAACAGATTAATCAGCCCCAGCATTTT. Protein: CANGLKQINQPQHF.

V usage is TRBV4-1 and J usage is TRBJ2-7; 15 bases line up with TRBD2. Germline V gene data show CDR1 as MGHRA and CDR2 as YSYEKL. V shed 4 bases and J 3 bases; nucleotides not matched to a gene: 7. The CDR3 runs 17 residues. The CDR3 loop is CASSPRTSGRAGYEQYF. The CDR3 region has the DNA TGCGCCAGCAGCCCCCGGACTAGCGGGAGGGCCGGCTACGAGCAGTACTTC.

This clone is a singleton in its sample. CDR3 DNA sequence: TGTGCCAGCAGCTTAAGACAGGGCTTAGTCCTTTATGGCTACACCTTC. Translating gives CASSLRQGLVLYGYTF. The chain is built from TRBV7-2 and TRBJ1-2; TRBD1 aligns across 7 bases. Germline CDR1 is SGHTA and CDR2 is FQGNSA. The CDR3 sequence is 16 residues long. After removal of 2 bases from V and 5 bases from J, the junction contained 11 bases not matched to a gene.

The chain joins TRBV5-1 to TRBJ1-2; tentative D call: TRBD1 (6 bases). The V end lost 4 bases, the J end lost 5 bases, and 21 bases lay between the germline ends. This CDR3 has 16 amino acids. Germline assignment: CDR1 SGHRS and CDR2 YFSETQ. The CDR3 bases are TGCGCCAGCAGCATTCGGACAGATGAGTTGGTATATGGCTACACCTTC. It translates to CASSIRTDELVYGYTF.

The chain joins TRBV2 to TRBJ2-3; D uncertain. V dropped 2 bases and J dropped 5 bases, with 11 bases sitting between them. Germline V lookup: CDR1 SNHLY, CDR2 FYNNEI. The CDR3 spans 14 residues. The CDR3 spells CASSESVAGDTQYF. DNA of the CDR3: TGTGCCAGCAGTGAATCGGTAGCCGGAGATACGCAGTATTTT.